Below are 10 T cell receptor beta chains sequenced from a single sample in a study of blood T cell repertoires in COVID-19. The table came from immunoSEQ multiplex PCR; TCRdb's copy has only in-frame clones and leaves some out. Among roughly 150,000 clones listed, 70% to 90% were seen once. Material for sequencing was peripheral blood. Receptors originate from a human donor in a cohort sampled during active COVID-19.

The chain carries TRBV5-1 and TRBJ2-7; no clear D gene. The CDR3 extends over 11 amino acids. Germline V CDR1 and CDR2: SGHRS, YFSETQ. Trimming took 1 base from V and 7 from J, leaving 6 bases between them. CDR3 sequence: CASSLNQEQYF. CDR3 DNA sequence: TGCGCCAGCAGCTTGAATCAAGAGCAGTACTTC. Supplemented by reference TRBV5-1 and TRBJ2-7, the full variable domain reads KAGVTQTPRYLIKTRGQQVTLSCSPISGHRSVSWYQQTPGQGLQFLFEYFSETQRNKGNFPGRFSGRQFSNSRSEMNVSTLELGDSALYLCASSLNQEQYFGPGTRLTVT.

The CDR3 loop is CASSIDPGGTQPQHF. The CDR3 nucleotides are TGTGCCAGTAGTATAGATCCGGGGGGAACTCAGCCCCAGCATTTT. The chain has TRBV19 and TRBJ1-5, with a weak D call TRBD1 (5 bases). The V gene lost 0 bases and the J gene lost 6 bases, with 12 bases spanning the gap. This CDR3 has 15 amino acids. CDR1 LNHDA and CDR2 SQIVND come from the germline V gene (reference sequence).

V is TRBV3-1 (or the pseudogene TRBV3-2) and J is TRBJ2-1, with 8 bases that match TRBD1. The V segment lost 4 bases and the J segment 3 bases; nucleotides outside the gene matches: 23. From germline, CDR1 is LGHDT and CDR2 YNNKEL (reference sequence). This CDR3 spans 21 amino acids. As DNA, the CDR3 is TGTGCCAGCAGCCCCCCTTTTAGATATGGACAGGGTATTTGCGGCTACAATGAGCAGTTCTTC. Amino acids: CASSPPFRYGQGICGYNEQFF.

This chain uses TRBV7-8 with TRBJ2-4, with 12 nucleotides matching TRBD2. The ends lost 1 base at V and 6 bases at J; junction bases unmatched: 7. The V gene's germline CDR1 is SGHVS and CDR2 FQNEAQ. The CDR3 length is 17 residues. In DNA form, the CDR3 reads TGTGCCAGCAGCTTAGTGCTAGCGGGAGGGCCTGGAAACATTCAGTACTTC. This codes for CASSLVLAGGPGNIQYF.

CDR3 bases: TGTGCCAGCCACCAAACATGGGCTACTGAAGCTTTCTTT. Amino acid sequence: CASHQTWATEAFF. V and J are TRBV6-5 and TRBJ1-1; unclear D gene. The CDR3 has 13 amino acids. Trimming pared 8 bases from V and 5 bases from J, leaving 15 bases between. Per the germline V gene, CDR1 is MNHEY and CDR2 is SVGAGI.

The chain combines TRBV11-3 with TRBJ2-5; 12 nucleotides match TRBD2. The CDR3 has 16 amino acids. Per germline, CDR1 SGHNT and CDR2 YENEEA. Trimming took 4 bases from V and 2 from J; bases not matched to a gene: 5. This CDR3 is CASSSQLAGGQETQYF. The DNA of the CDR3 is TGTGCCAGCAGCTCCCAACTAGCGGGGGGACAAGAGACCCAGTACTTC.

V and J are TRBV14 and TRBJ2-7; TRBD1 matches 8 bases. Germline V CDR1 and CDR2: SGHDN, FVKESK. This CDR3 contains 15 residues. J was trimmed by 6 bases and V by 2 bases; bases with no gene match: 9. The CDR3 loop reads CASSQLLDRGGEQYF. CDR3 DNA sequence: TGTGCCAGCAGCCAATTACTTGACAGGGGAGGCGAGCAGTACTTC.

This clone was seen just once. J is TRBJ1-3 and V is TRBV18; a possible D gene is TRBD1 (6 bases). Looked up from germline, CDR1 is KGHSH and CDR2 is LQKENI. CDR3 length: 15 residues. Trimming left V 4 bases short and J 1 base short, with 11 bases between. The CDR3 DNA sequence: TGTGCCAGCTCACGGGGGCCGTCATCTGGAAACACCATATATTTT. Residues: CASSRGPSSGNTIYF.

The V gene is TRBV30, the J gene TRBJ1-1; TRBD1 is a possible D gene (5 bases). The ends were cut back, 5 bases at V and 5 bases at J, with 18 bases in the middle. Looked up from germline, CDR1 is GTSNPN and CDR2 is SVGIG (reference sequence). This CDR3 has 14 residues. DNA of the CDR3: TGTGCCTGGGAAAGGGGAGGGTCATGGACTGAAGCTTTCTTT. Amino acid sequence: CAWERGGSWTEAFF.

This rearrangement joins TRBV6-5 to TRBJ1-5, with D unresolved. This CDR3 has 13 residues. Germline-derived CDR1 and CDR2 are MNHEY and SVGAGI. V was cut by 6 bases and J by 2 bases, with 8 bases left in between. CDR3 nucleotides: TGTGCCAGCAGGGCATATGGCAATCAGCCCCAGCATTTT. This translates into CASRAYGNQPQHF.